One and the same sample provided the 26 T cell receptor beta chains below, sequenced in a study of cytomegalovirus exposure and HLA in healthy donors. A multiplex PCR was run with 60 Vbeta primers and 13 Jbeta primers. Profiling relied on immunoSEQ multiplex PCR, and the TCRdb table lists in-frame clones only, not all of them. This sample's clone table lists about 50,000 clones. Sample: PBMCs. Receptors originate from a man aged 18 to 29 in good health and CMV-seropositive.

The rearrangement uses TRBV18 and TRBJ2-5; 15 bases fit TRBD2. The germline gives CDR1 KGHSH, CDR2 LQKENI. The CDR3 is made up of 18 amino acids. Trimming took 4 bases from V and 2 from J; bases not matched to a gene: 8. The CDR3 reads CASSLPGLAGGKQETQYF. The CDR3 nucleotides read TGTGCCAGCTCACTCCCGGGACTAGCGGGAGGTAAACAAGAGACCCAGTACTTC.

CDR3: CASSSPGTSGYEQYF. CDR3 sequence (DNA): TGTGCCAGCAGCTCCCCCGGGACTAGCGGTTACGAGCAGTACTTC. This chain links TRBV7-9 with TRBJ2-7; 11 bases align to TRBD2. Germline V gene lookup returns CDR1 SEHNR and CDR2 FQNEAQ (reference sequence). The CDR3 spans 15 residues. V shed 4 bases and J 4 bases; nucleotides not matched to a gene: 6.

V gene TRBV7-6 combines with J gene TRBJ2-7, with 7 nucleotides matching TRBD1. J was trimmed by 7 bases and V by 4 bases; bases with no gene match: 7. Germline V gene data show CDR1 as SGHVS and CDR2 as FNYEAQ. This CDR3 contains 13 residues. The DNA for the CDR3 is TGTGCCAGCAGCTCCTCACAGGGGAATGAGCAGTACTTC. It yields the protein CASSSSQGNEQYF.

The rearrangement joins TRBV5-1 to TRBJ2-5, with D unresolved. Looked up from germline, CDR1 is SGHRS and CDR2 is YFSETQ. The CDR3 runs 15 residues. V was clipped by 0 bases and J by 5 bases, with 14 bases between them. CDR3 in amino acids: CASSLDPAMVETQYF. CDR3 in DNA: TGCGCCAGCAGCTTGGACCCAGCGATGGTGGAGACCCAGTACTTC.

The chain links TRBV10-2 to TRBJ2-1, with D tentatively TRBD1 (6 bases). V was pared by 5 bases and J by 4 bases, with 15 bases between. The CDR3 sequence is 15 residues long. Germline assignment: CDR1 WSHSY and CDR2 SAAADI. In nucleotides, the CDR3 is TGCGCCAGCAGTACGACCGGGACACGGTACAATGAGCAGTTCTTC. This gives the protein CASSTTGTRYNEQFF.

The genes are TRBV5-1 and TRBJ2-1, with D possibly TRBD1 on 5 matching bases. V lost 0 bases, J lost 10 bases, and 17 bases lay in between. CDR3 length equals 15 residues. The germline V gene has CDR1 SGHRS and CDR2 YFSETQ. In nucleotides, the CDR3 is TGCGCCAGCAGCTTGGAACAGGTAATTGTATCGGAGCAGTTCTTC. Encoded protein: CASSLEQVIVSEQFF. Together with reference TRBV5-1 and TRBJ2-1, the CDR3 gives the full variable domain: KAGVTQTPRYLIKTRGQQVTLSCSPISGHRSVSWYQQTPGQGLQFLFEYFSETQRNKGNFPGRFSGRQFSNSRSEMNVSTLELGDSALYLCASSLEQVIVSEQFFGPGTRLTVL.

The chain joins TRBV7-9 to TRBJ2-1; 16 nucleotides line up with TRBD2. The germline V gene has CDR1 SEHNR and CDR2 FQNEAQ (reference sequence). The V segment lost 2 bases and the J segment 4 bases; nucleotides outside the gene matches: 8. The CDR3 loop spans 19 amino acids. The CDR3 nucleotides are TGTGCCAGCAGCTTACAGGGACTAGCGGGAGGGCTACTTTACAATGAGCAGTTCTTC. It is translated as CASSLQGLAGGLLYNEQFF.

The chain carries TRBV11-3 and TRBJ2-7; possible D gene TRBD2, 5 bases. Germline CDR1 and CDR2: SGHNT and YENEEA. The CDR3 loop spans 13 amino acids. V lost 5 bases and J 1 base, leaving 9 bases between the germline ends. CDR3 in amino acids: CASSLTSSYEQYF. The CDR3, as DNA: TGTGCCAGCAGCCTTACTAGTTCCTACGAGCAGTACTTC.

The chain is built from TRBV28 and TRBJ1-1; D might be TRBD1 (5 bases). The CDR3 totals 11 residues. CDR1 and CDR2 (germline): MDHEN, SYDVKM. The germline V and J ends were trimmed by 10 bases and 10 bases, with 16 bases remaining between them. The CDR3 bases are TGTGCCACCCTTAGGCCCGGGGGAGCTTTCTTT. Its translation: CATLRPGGAFF.

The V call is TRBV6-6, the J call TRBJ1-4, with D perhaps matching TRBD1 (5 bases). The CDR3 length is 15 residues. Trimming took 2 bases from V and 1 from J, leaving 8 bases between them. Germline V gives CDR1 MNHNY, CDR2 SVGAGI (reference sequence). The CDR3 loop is CASSYRGKTNEKLFF. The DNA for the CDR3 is TGTGCCAGCAGTTACAGGGGTAAAACTAATGAAAAACTGTTTTTT.

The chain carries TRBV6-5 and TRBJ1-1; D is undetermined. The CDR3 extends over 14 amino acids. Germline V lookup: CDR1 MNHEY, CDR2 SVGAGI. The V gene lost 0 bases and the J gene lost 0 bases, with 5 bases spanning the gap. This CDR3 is CASSYSGVNTEAFF. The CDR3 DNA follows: TGTGCCAGCAGTTACTCCGGGGTGAACACTGAAGCTTTCTTT.

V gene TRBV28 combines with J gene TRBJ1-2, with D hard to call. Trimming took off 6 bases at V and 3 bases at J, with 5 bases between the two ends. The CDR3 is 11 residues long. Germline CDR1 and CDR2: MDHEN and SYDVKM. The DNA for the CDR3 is TGTGCCAGCAGCCCTTACTATGGCTACACCTTC. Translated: CASSPYYGYTF.

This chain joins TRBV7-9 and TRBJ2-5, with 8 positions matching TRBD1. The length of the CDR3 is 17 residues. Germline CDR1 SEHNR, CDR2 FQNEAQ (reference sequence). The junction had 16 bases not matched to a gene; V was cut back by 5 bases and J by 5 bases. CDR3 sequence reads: CASSKDRVERHLETQYF. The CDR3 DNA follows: TGTGCCAGCAGCAAGGACAGGGTGGAACGACATTTGGAGACCCAGTACTTC.

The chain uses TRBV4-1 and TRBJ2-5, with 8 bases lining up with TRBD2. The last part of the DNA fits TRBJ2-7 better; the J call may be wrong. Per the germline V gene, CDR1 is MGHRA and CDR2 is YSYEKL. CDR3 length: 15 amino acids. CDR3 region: CASSLWDGRAYEQYF. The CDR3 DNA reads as TGCGCCAGCAGCCTTTGGGACGGGAGGGCCTACGAGCAGTACTTC.

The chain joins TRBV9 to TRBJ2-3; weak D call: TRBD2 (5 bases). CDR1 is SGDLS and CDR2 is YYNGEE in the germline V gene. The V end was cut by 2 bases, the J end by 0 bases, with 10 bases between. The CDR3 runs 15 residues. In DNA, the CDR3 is TGTGCCAGCAGCGTCGGTGGAGGTAGCACAGATACGCAGTATTTT. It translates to CASSVGGGSTDTQYF.

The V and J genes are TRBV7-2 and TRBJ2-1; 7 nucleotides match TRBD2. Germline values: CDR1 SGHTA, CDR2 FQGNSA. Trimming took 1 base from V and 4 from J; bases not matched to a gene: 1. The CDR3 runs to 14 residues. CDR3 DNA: TGTGCCAGCAGCTTAGGGGGACTATACAATGAGCAGTTCTTC. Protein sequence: CASSLGGLYNEQFF.

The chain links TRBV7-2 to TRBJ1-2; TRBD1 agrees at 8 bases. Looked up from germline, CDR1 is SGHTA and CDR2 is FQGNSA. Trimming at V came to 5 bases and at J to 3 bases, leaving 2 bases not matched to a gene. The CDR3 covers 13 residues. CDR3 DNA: TGTGCCAGCAGCCAGGACAGGGACTATGGCTACACCTTC. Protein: CASSQDRDYGYTF.

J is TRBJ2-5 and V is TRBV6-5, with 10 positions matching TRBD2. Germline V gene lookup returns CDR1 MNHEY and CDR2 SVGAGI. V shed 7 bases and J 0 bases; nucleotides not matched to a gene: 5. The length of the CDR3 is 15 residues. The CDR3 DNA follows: TGTGCCAGCACCAGAACTAGCGGGAACCAAGAGACCCAGTACTTC. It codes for CASTRTSGNQETQYF.

DNA for the CDR3: TGTGCCAGCACCATGGCGGGAGAGCCCACAGATACGCAGTATTTT. This translates into CASTMAGEPTDTQYF. The chain combines TRBV6-1 with TRBJ2-3, with TRBD2 matching over 7 bases. Germline CDR1 reads MNHNS; CDR2 reads SASEGT. With 7 bases clipped from V and 2 bases from J, the junction kept 9 bases outside the gene matches. This CDR3 comprises 15 residues.

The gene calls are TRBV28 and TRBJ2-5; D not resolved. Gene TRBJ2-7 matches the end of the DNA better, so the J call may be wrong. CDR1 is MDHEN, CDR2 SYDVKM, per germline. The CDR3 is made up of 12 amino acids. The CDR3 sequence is CASSLTSYEQYF. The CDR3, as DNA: TGTGCCAGCAGTTTGACAAGCTACGAGCAGTACTTC.

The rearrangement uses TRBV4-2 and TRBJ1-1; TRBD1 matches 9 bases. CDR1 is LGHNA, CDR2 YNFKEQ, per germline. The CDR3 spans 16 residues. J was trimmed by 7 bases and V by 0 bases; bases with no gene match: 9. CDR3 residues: CASSQDWDRAYNEAFF. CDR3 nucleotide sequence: TGTGCCAGCAGCCAAGATTGGGACAGGGCGTACAATGAAGCTTTCTTT.

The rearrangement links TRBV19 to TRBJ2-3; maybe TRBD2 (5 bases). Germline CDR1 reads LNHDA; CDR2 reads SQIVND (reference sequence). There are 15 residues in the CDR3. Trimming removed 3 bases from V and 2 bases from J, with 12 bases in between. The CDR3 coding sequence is TGTGCCAGTAGTATTTCTAGCAGGCCCACAGATACGCAGTATTTT. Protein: CASSISSRPTDTQYF.

DNA for the CDR3: TGTGCCAGTAGGCTAGCGGGAGGACCCCAGTACTTC. Protein product: CASRLAGGPQYF. The V gene is TRBV19, the J gene TRBJ2-4; TRBD2 matches 11 bases. CDR3 length: 12 residues. Germline values: CDR1 LNHDA, CDR2 SQIVND (reference sequence). J lost 13 bases, V lost 6 bases, and 5 bases had no gene match.

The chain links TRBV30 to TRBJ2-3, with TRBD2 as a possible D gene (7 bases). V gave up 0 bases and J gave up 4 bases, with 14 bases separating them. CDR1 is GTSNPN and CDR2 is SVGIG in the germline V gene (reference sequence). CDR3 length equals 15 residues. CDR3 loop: CAWSVGASGADTQYF. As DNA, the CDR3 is TGTGCCTGGAGTGTGGGGGCTAGCGGTGCAGATACGCAGTATTTT.

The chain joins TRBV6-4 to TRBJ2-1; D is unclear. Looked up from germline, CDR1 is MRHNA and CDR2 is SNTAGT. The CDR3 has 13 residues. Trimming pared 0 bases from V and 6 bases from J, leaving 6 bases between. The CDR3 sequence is CASSDSSLNEQFF. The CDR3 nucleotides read TGTGCCAGCAGTGACTCTAGTCTCAATGAGCAGTTCTTC.

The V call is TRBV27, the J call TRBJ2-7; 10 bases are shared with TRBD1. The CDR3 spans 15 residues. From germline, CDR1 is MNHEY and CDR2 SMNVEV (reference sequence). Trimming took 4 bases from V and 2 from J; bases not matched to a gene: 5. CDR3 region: CASSSWTGGAYEQYF. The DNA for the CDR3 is TGTGCCAGCAGTTCATGGACAGGGGGGGCCTACGAGCAGTACTTC.